The 25 T cell receptor beta chains listed next were all sequenced from one sample in a study of blood T cells in healthy people across ages. It was with a sample-barcoded 5' primer and a J-beta primer mix that a second PCR of roughly 7 to 12 cycles was run. From the 5' RACE reads, TCRdb called clonotypes with MiXCR, one entry per CDR3 protein. The data hold a few hundred thousand distinct CDR3 sequences, with 27% observed a single time. Another study also made use of these data, one on T cells of mothers and their children.

The sequenced sample was blood. Every receptor here comes from a boy aged 2-15 years in good health.

The chain employs TRBV25-1 and TRBJ1-1; the D gene is possibly TRBD1 (5 bases). CDR1 and CDR2 from the germline V gene are MGHDK and SYGVNS. V lost 0 bases and J lost 1, with 15 bases in between. CDR3 length: 17 amino acids. The CDR3 loop is CASSEYGGLGSNTEAFF. DNA of the CDR3: TGTGCCAGCAGTGAATACGGGGGGTTGGGTTCGAACACTGAAGCTTTCTTT.

This chain connects TRBV5-6 to TRBJ1-2, with D unresolved. V gave up 0 bases and J gave up 0 bases, with 9 bases separating them. The CDR3 is 15 amino acids. Germline-derived CDR1 and CDR2 are SGHDT and YYEEEE. DNA for the CDR3: TGTGCCAGCAGCTTGGGATACATCGCTAACTATGGCTACACCTTC. The encoded protein is CASSLGYIANYGYTF.

This rearrangement joins TRBV7-9 to TRBJ1-2; D possibly corresponds to TRBD1 (6 bases). Trimming took off 4 bases at V and 10 bases at J, with 13 bases between the two ends. Looked up from germline, CDR1 is SEHNR and CDR2 is FQNEAQ (reference sequence). This CDR3 spans 12 amino acids. The CDR3 DNA sequence: TGTGCCAGCAGCTCGACCCAGGGACACTACACCTTC. Translated, it gives CASSSTQGHYTF.

V usage is TRBV12-3 or TRBV12-4 and J usage is TRBJ1-2; D unclear. The CDR3 consists of 13 residues. V was trimmed by 5 bases and J by 8 bases, leaving 15 bases between them. The CDR3 loop reads CASSPYWSNGYTF. The CDR3, as DNA: TGTGCCAGCAGTCCCTATTGGTCTAACGGCTACACCTTC.

The rearrangement uses TRBV9 and TRBJ2-5, with TRBD1 as a possible D gene (6 bases). Germline values: CDR1 SGDLS, CDR2 YYNGEE. There are 16 residues in the CDR3. Between the trimmed V and J ends, which lost 0 bases and 5 bases, there was a span of 17 bases. The CDR3 is CASSVATTGLAETQYF. Written as DNA, the CDR3 is TGTGCCAGCAGCGTAGCTACTACAGGGCTTGCGGAGACCCAGTACTTC.

The rearrangement uses TRBV5-1 and TRBJ2-6; D possibly uses TRBD1 or TRBD2 (6 bases each). Trimming stripped 4 bases from V and 2 bases from J, with 10 bases between. Germline CDR1 reads SGHRS; CDR2 reads YFSETQ. The length of the CDR3 is 15 residues. CDR3 region: CASSGGLPGANVLTF. CDR3 DNA sequence: TGCGCCAGCAGCGGGGGGCTACCTGGGGCCAACGTCCTGACTTTC.

This chain joins TRBV4-3 and TRBJ1-4; 7 nucleotides agree with TRBD1. Germline CDR1 LGHNA, CDR2 YSLEER. Trimming took 1 base from V and 4 from J; bases not matched to a gene: 6. The CDR3 runs 16 residues. The CDR3 is CASSQGQGDFNEKLFF. CDR3 nucleotides: TGCGCCAGCAGCCAAGGGCAGGGGGATTTTAATGAAAAACTGTTTTTT.

This chain links TRBV6-2 or TRBV6-3 with TRBJ2-3, with no clear D. CDR3 length: 13 amino acids. V gave up 8 bases and J gave up 1 base, with 10 bases separating them. Germline assignment: CDR1 MNHEY and CDR2 SVGEGT. Written as DNA, the CDR3 is TGTGCCAGCTCATCCTCTCGCACAGATACGCAGTATTTT. Translation gives CASSSSRTDTQYF.

This clonotype has only a few counts. The V call is TRBV20-1, the J call TRBJ1-2; 12 nucleotides match TRBD1. Germline V gene data show CDR1 as DFQATT and CDR2 as SNEGSKA (reference sequence). The CDR3 runs to 13 residues. Trimming took 6 bases from V and 5 from J; bases not matched to a gene: 4. CDR3 protein: CSAGTGGEYGYTF. CDR3 in DNA: TGCAGTGCCGGGACAGGGGGCGAGTATGGCTACACCTTC.

The V gene is TRBV2, the J gene TRBJ2-3; tentative D call: TRBD2 (6 bases). The CDR3 spans 14 residues. V lost 6 bases to trimming and J lost 0 bases, with 10 bases between them. In germline, CDR1 is SNHLY, CDR2 FYNNEI. The CDR3 region is CASSISGSTDTQYF. In DNA form, the CDR3 reads TGTGCCAGCAGCATTAGCGGAAGCACAGATACGCAGTATTTT.

The sample holds a few counts of this clonotype. The chain couples TRBV2 to TRBJ1-6; TRBD1 might be the D (5 bases). Germline V gives CDR1 SNHLY, CDR2 FYNNEI. V lost 6 bases and J lost 6, with 9 bases in between. The CDR3 is 13 residues long. CDR3 nucleotide sequence: TGTGCCAGCAGGACAGACTTTAATTCACCCCTCCACTTT. This codes for CASRTDFNSPLHF.

The chain carries TRBV30 and TRBJ1-1; D might be TRBD1 (5 bases). Germline lookup yields CDR1 GTSNPN and CDR2 SVGIG (reference sequence). The V end was cut by 0 bases, the J end by 4 bases, with 12 bases between. This CDR3 has 14 residues. The CDR3 region is CAWSVGGTATEAFF. CDR3 DNA: TGTGCCTGGAGTGTAGGTGGGACGGCCACTGAAGCTTTCTTT.

The sample holds a few counts of this clonotype. The chain joins TRBV29-1 to TRBJ2-7, with TRBD2 as a possible D gene (5 bases). V gave up 6 bases and J gave up 2 bases, with 20 bases separating them. The CDR3 is 15 amino acids. CDR1 SQVTM and CDR2 ANQGSEA come from the germline V gene. The CDR3 sequence: CSVRTPEGLTYEQYF. The CDR3 DNA is TGCAGCGTGCGGACCCCCGAGGGCCTTACCTACGAGCAGTACTTC.

The genes are TRBV3-1 and TRBJ2-1; D call uncertain. The CDR3 has 12 amino acids. Germline V gene sequence: CDR1 LGHDT, CDR2 YNNKEL (reference sequence). V lost 8 bases and J lost 2, with 7 bases in between. This CDR3 reads CASDQPYNEQFF. CDR3 in DNA: TGTGCCAGCGACCAACCCTACAATGAGCAGTTCTTC.

This clonotype came up a few times. The CDR3 DNA sequence: TGCGCCAGCAGCCTTGGGGCGCCTAATCAGCCCCAGCATTTT. Its translation is CASSLGAPNQPQHF. V usage is TRBV4-3 and J usage is TRBJ1-5; weak D call: TRBD1 (5 bases). This CDR3 has 14 residues. V was shortened by 4 bases and J by 4 bases, with 11 bases between the two germline ends. Germline V gene lookup returns CDR1 LGHNA and CDR2 YSLEER.

This clonotype was detected only a few times. V and J are TRBV6-1 and TRBJ2-5, with 7 positions matching TRBD1. With the DNA end fitting TRBJ2-7 better, the J assignment may be wrong. The CDR3 runs 13 residues. Per germline, CDR1 MNHNS and CDR2 SASEGT. The CDR3 coding sequence is TGTGCCAGCAGTCGAACAGGGGACAACGAGCAGTACTTC. Its translation is CASSRTGDNEQYF.

The V and J genes are TRBV11-1 and TRBJ2-1; possibly TRBD2 for D (6 bases). From germline, CDR1 is SGHAT and CDR2 FQDESV (reference sequence). The CDR3 consists of 14 residues. The germline V and J ends were trimmed by 7 bases and 7 bases, with 17 bases remaining between them. In DNA, the CDR3 is TGTGCCAGCACCCTGGGGGGTATCTGGAATGAGCAGTTCTTC. Amino acids: CASTLGGIWNEQFF.

This clonotype was seen only a few times. The V call is TRBV9, the J call TRBJ2-1; D call uncertain. Looked up from germline, CDR1 is SGDLS and CDR2 is YYNGEE. Trimming shortened V by 2 bases and J by 0 bases, and 3 bases separated the two germline ends. The CDR3 is made up of 13 amino acids. CDR3 region: CASSVPSYNEQFF. Here the CDR3 DNA reads TGTGCCAGCAGCGTTCCCTCCTACAATGAGCAGTTCTTC.

This clonotype was seen many times. The chain carries TRBV4-1 and TRBJ2-7; possibly TRBD1 for D (6 bases). The CDR3 sequence is 14 residues long. V was shortened by 0 bases and J by 7 bases, with 13 bases between the two germline ends. The germline V gene has CDR1 MGHRA and CDR2 YSYEKL. CDR3: CASSQDLRGWEQYF. Here the CDR3 DNA reads TGCGCCAGCAGCCAAGATCTCAGGGGTTGGGAGCAGTACTTC.

In this sample, this clonotype turned up many times. The chain links TRBV5-5 to TRBJ2-5; 11 positions match TRBD1. Germline trimming cut 2 bases from V and 2 bases from J; bases unmatched to any gene: 8. The germline V gene has CDR1 SGHKS and CDR2 YYEKEE (reference sequence). The CDR3 has 17 residues. The CDR3 protein is CASSLKWGQGGQETQYF. The CDR3 DNA sequence: TGTGCCAGCAGCTTAAAGTGGGGACAGGGGGGACAAGAGACCCAGTACTTC.

The genes are TRBV7-9 and TRBJ2-7; D gene uncertain. CDR1 and CDR2 (germline): SEHNR, FQNEAQ (reference sequence). Between the trimmed V and J ends, which lost 2 bases and 0 bases, there was a span of 11 bases. The CDR3 consists of 15 residues. The CDR3 spells CASSLLDVSSYEQYF. The CDR3 nucleotides read TGTGCCAGCAGCTTACTGGACGTCAGCTCCTACGAGCAGTACTTC.

The chain couples TRBV7-9 to TRBJ1-5, with D possibly matching TRBD1 (5 bases). CDR1 and CDR2 from the germline V gene are SEHNR and FQNEAQ (reference sequence). The CDR3 is 15 amino acids. Deletions cut 5 bases from V and 2 bases from J, with 13 bases between. The CDR3 nucleotides read TGTGCCAGCAGCCCGTCCGGGGGGGGCAATCAGCCCCAGCATTTT. It is translated as CASSPSGGGNQPQHF.

The chain couples TRBV29-1 to TRBJ2-7, with D possibly being TRBD2 (6 bases). The CDR3 length is 14 residues. The ends were cut back, 2 bases at V and 2 bases at J, with 13 bases in the middle. Germline CDR1 reads SQVTM; CDR2 reads ANQGSEA. The CDR3 sequence: CSVERDSAPYEQYF. DNA for the CDR3: TGCAGCGTTGAAAGGGACTCCGCACCCTACGAGCAGTACTTC.

The V and J genes are TRBV6-1 and TRBJ2-5; D is unclear. This CDR3 has 14 residues. Germline CDR1 reads MNHNS; CDR2 reads SASEGT. Trimming took 7 bases from V and 2 from J, leaving 14 bases between them. In nucleotides, the CDR3 is TGTGCCAGCACGGCAGGTCTCTCACAAGAGACCCAGTACTTC. This sequence encodes CASTAGLSQETQYF.

This chain links TRBV7-9 with TRBJ2-5; D not certain. The CDR3 is made up of 14 amino acids. Germline CDR1 SEHNR, CDR2 FQNEAQ (reference sequence). V gave up 1 base and J gave up 3 bases, with 9 bases separating them. The CDR3 spells CASSLDGSKETQYF. CDR3 coding DNA: TGTGCCAGCAGCTTAGACGGTTCTAAAGAGACCCAGTACTTC.